The source of this T cell receptor beta chain is a study of identical twins. J lost 4 bases, V lost 2 bases, and 6 bases had no gene match. This CDR3 spans 15 amino acids. Germline loops: CDR1 MNHEY, CDR2 SVGAGI. General study findings and limits: Analyses of zero insertions could be partly confounded by invariant MAIT and iNKT cells. Models underestimated how often monozygotic twins shared out-of-frame TCR alpha.

TCRdb reprocessed the 5' RACE reads with MiXCR, giving one entry per CDR3 protein. This sample yields fewer than 550,000 distinct CDR3 sequences, of which roughly 15% are seen a single time; around 0.4% belongs to the top ten. Comments on this clonotype: The antigen remains unidentified.

These data were likewise used in another study, on yellow fever vaccine responses in identical twins.

The sample taken for sequencing was CD4+ T cells sorted from blood. The receptor was isolated from a woman in her late teens or twenties in good health. The genes are TRBV6-5 and TRBJ2-3, with TRBD1 matching over 7 bases. Here the CDR3 reads CASSYLFTGADTQYF. CDR3 DNA sequence: TGTGCCAGCAGTTACCTTTTTACAGGGGCAGATACGCAGTATTTT.